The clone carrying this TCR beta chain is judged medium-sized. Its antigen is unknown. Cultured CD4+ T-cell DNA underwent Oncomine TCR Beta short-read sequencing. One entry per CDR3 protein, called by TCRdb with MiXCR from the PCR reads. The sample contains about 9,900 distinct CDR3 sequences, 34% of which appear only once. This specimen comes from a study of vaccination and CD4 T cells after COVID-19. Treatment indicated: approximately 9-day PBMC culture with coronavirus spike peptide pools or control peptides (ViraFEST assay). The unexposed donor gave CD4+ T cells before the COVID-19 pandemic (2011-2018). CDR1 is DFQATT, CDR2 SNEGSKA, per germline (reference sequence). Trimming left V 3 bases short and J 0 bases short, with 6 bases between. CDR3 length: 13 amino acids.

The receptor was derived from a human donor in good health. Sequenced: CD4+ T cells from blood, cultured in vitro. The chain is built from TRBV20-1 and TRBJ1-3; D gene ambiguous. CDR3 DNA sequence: TGCAGTGCTAGTTTAGACTCTGGAAACACCATATATTTT. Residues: CSASLDSGNTIYF.